The 24 T cell receptor beta chains given below trace back to one sample, sequenced in a study of Graves' ophthalmopathy and Graves' hyperthyroidism. RNA served as the template for amplifying TCR beta CDR3 regions. HTBI primers primed a first-round RT-PCR, and a second-round multiplex PCR followed. MiXCR was run by TCRdb on the multiplex PCR reads, yielding one entry per CDR3 protein. This sample has a few hundred thousand distinct CDR3 sequences; approximately 18% occur once, and the top ten carry 2.4%. Specimen: peripheral blood. The source of these receptors is an adult woman with stable Graves' hyperthyroidism.

The genes are TRBV28 and TRBJ1-3, with D possibly TRBD1 on 6 matching bases. This CDR3 region has 14 residues. Germline V gene sequence: CDR1 MDHEN, CDR2 SYDVKM. V lost 3 bases and J lost 4, with 10 bases in between. The CDR3 DNA sequence: TGTGCCAGCAGTTTGCCGGGGGCAGGAAACACCATATATTTT. It yields the protein CASSLPGAGNTIYF.

This clonotype was counted only a few times. A junction boundary mismatches the germline segment, possibly from a read error. The chain links TRBV2 to TRBJ2-4, with a possible D match to TRBD2 (5 bases). Germline CDR1 is SNHLY and CDR2 is FYNNEI. The CDR3 has 15 residues. CDR3 residues: CASSDEAATGNIKYF. CDR3 coding DNA: TGTGCCAGCAGTGACGAGGCAGCTACGGGGAACATTAAGTACTTC.

This clonotype was seen a single time. One base away lies a much larger clone, so this may be a sequencing read error. The V call is TRBV7-2, the J call TRBJ2-5, with D possibly TRBD2 on 5 matching bases. Trimming shortened V by 5 bases and J by 0 bases, and 13 bases separated the two germline ends. The CDR3 loop spans 15 amino acids. Looked up from germline, CDR1 is SGHTA and CDR2 is FQGNSA. The CDR3 nucleotides are TGTGCCAGCAGCCAACCACTGGGAGACCAAGAGACCCAGTACTTC. Translating it yields CASSQPLGDQETQYF.

The rearrangement joins TRBV4-1 to TRBJ1-3; D possibly corresponds to TRBD1 (5 bases). Between the trimmed V and J ends, which lost 0 bases and 5 bases, there was a span of 8 bases. The CDR3 is 14 residues long. Germline CDR1 reads MGHRA; CDR2 reads YSYEKL. The CDR3 is CASSQETGRNTIYF. In DNA form, the CDR3 reads TGCGCCAGCAGCCAAGAAACAGGCCGAAACACCATATATTTT.

This clonotype has ten or more counts. The V and J genes are TRBV6-5 and TRBJ1-5; D gene unclear. This CDR3 has 13 amino acids. Germline CDR1 reads MNHEY; CDR2 reads SVGAGI. Trimming took off 2 bases at V and 5 bases at J, with 7 bases between the two ends. Here the CDR3 DNA reads TGTGCCAGCAGTTACACCTCCTATCAGCCCCAGCATTTT. Protein product: CASSYTSYQPQHF.

Ten or more counts support this clonotype. The genes are TRBV27 and TRBJ2-5; 7 bases match TRBD1. This CDR3 is built from 14 residues. Germline values: CDR1 MNHEY, CDR2 SMNVEV (reference sequence). The V and J ends lost 6 bases and 4 bases, in that order; junction bases with no gene match: 8. CDR3 in DNA: TGTGCCAGCAGGACCGAGACAGGGTCAGAGACCCAGTACTTC. This encodes CASRTETGSETQYF.

This clonotype was recorded at least ten times. The CDR3 is CSVKAGTNTGELFF. DNA for the CDR3: TGCAGCGTTAAAGCGGGGACGAACACCGGGGAGCTGTTTTTT. This chain connects TRBV29-1 to TRBJ2-2; 7 nucleotides match TRBD2. V shed 5 bases and J 0 bases; nucleotides not matched to a gene: 3. CDR1 and CDR2 from the germline V gene are SQVTM and ANQGSEA. This CDR3 comprises 14 residues.

The rearrangement links TRBV4-1 to TRBJ1-1, with D unresolved. Germline lookup yields CDR1 MGHRA and CDR2 YSYEKL. V was pared by 0 bases and J by 2 bases, with 13 bases between. The CDR3 loop spans 16 amino acids. CDR3 nucleotide sequence: TGCGCCAGCAGCCAAGATAGAAGGTTCCGAAACACTGAAGCTTTCTTT. Amino acid sequence: CASSQDRRFRNTEAFF.

This clonotype has ten or more counts. This chain joins TRBV25-1 and TRBJ1-2; D remains ambiguous. Per the germline V gene, CDR1 is MGHDK and CDR2 is SYGVNS. This CDR3 is built from 12 residues. The germline V and J ends were trimmed by 0 bases and 1 base, with 0 bases remaining between them. In DNA, the CDR3 is TGTGCCAGCAGTGAATATAACTATGGCTACACCTTC. Protein sequence: CASSEYNYGYTF.

Many counts were recorded for this clonotype. The J gene is TRBJ2-7, the V gene TRBV6-1; D is perhaps TRBD2 (6 bases). V lost 6 bases to trimming and J lost 0 bases, with 12 bases between them. The CDR3 loop spans 14 amino acids. Germline loops: CDR1 MNHNS, CDR2 SASEGT. Written as DNA, the CDR3 is TGTGCCAGCAGCCGCGGGGCGGACTCCTACGAGCAGTACTTC. Its protein is CASSRGADSYEQYF.

The rearrangement uses TRBV12-3 or TRBV12-4 and TRBJ2-7, with 11 bases that match TRBD2. The CDR3 is 14 amino acids. Trimming at V came to 6 bases and at J to 6 bases, leaving 7 bases not matched to a gene. CDR3 nucleotide sequence: TGTGCCAGCAGGGCTAGCGGGGGGCGTAGCGAGCAGTACTTC. Translating gives CASRASGGRSEQYF.

This clonotype was recorded many times. The rearrangement joins TRBV30 to TRBJ1-3; D is unresolved. The CDR3 has 16 residues. Trimming shortened V by 5 bases and J by 2 bases, and 19 bases separated the two germline ends. Germline V gene data show CDR1 as GTSNPN and CDR2 as SVGIG (reference sequence). CDR3 sequence reads: CAWFSRRPFPGNTIYF. The CDR3 DNA reads TGTGCCTGGTTTTCTCGCCGGCCGTTTCCTGGAAACACCATATATTTT.

A word on this clonotype: The CDR3 does not close with the conserved phenylalanine or tryptophan, likely indicating a read error. No DNA is shown, since the ends of the CDR3 on it are uncertain; the CDR3 is the one TCRdb lists. The chain couples TRBV12-3 or TRBV12-4 to TRBJ1-5; the table's D gene call, TRBD1, was not cross checked with the DNA. The CDR3 sequence runs 15 residues, both termini included. CDR3 residues: CASSFARVRNQPQQV.

In its sample, this clonotype was seen many times. This chain uses TRBV7-1 with TRBJ2-5, with 12 bases identical to TRBD1. TRBV7-1 carries the ORF label, with uncertain function. V shed 2 bases, J shed 0 bases, and the junction held 16 bases outside the gene matches. The CDR3 loop spans 21 amino acids. The DNA of the CDR3 is TGTGCCAGCAGCTCACGGGACAGGGGGCGCGGGCTAGCAGCCTACCAAGAGACCCAGTACTTC. It is translated as CASSSRDRGRGLAAYQETQYF.

There are many counts of this clonotype. V and J are TRBV27 and TRBJ2-2; D unclear. Trimming removed 4 bases at V and 2 bases at J, with 8 bases between. Germline loops: CDR1 MNHEY, CDR2 SMNVEV (reference sequence). The CDR3 is made up of 14 amino acids. The CDR3 loop reads CASSSRANTGELFF. DNA of the CDR3: TGTGCCAGCAGTTCCCGGGCCAACACCGGGGAGCTGTTTTTT.

This clonotype appeared many times. The rearrangement joins TRBV7-8 to TRBJ2-3; D is uncertain. Deletions cut 4 bases from V and 0 bases from J, with 8 bases between. This CDR3 contains 14 residues. Germline V gives CDR1 SGHVS, CDR2 FQNEAQ. The CDR3 sequence: CASSSDISTDTQYF. CDR3 nucleotides: TGTGCCAGCAGCTCCGATATCAGCACAGATACGCAGTATTTT.

This clonotype was seen many times. The genes are TRBV6-1 and TRBJ1-2; tentative D call: TRBD1 (5 bases). Germline values: CDR1 MNHNS, CDR2 SASEGT. The V end was cut by 8 bases, the J end by 7 bases, with 23 bases between. There are 15 residues in the CDR3. The CDR3 region is CASSVGTLTDPGYTF. Written as DNA, the CDR3 is TGTGCCAGCTCCGTGGGGACCCTTACCGACCCTGGCTACACCTTC.

Ten or more counts support this clonotype. The rearrangement links TRBV28 to TRBJ1-1, with 8 bases matching TRBD1. The CDR3 spans 15 residues. CDR1 MDHEN and CDR2 SYDVKM come from the germline V gene. J gave up 3 bases and V 5 bases, and 8 bases lay outside the gene matches. CDR3: CASSPPTGVYTEAFF. The CDR3 DNA is TGTGCCAGCAGTCCCCCGACAGGGGTCTACACTGAAGCTTTCTTT.

The table lists this clonotype with many counts. V and J are TRBV20-1 and TRBJ2-7, with TRBD2 as a possible D gene (5 bases). The ends were cut back, 2 bases at V and 5 bases at J, with 13 bases in the middle. This CDR3 is 13 amino acids long. Germline CDR1 and CDR2: DFQATT and SNEGSKA (reference sequence). CDR3 nucleotides: TGCAGTGCTAGAAAGGACCCGGGGAACGAGCAGTACTTC. It specifies CSARKDPGNEQYF.

This clonotype was counted at least ten times. J is TRBJ2-2 and V is TRBV28; 7 bases fit TRBD2. The CDR3 length is 15 residues. Germline loops: CDR1 MDHEN, CDR2 SYDVKM. Losses at the gene ends were 3 bases for V and 6 bases for J; bases not matched to a gene: 7. CDR3 sequence: CASSLWGRAAGELFF. The CDR3 region has the DNA TGTGCCAGCAGTTTGTGGGGGAGGGCGGCCGGGGAGCTGTTTTTT.

This clonotype was found many times. The chain employs TRBV12-3 or TRBV12-4 and TRBJ2-4, with D perhaps being TRBD1 or TRBD2 (5 bases each). Deletions cut 4 bases from V and 1 base from J, with 20 bases between. CDR3 size: 18 residues. The CDR3 loop is CASSCRRMGDGAKNIQYF. CDR3 nucleotides: TGTGCCAGCAGTTGTAGAAGGATGGGGGATGGGGCCAAAAACATTCAGTACTTC.

The J gene is TRBJ2-2, the V gene TRBV12-3 or TRBV12-4, with 8 bases that match TRBD1. The CDR3 has 19 amino acids. Trimming took 4 bases from V and 5 from J; bases not matched to a gene: 18. The CDR3 region has the DNA TGTGCCAGCAGTTCCGGTTCTAGGACAGGGTGGAGGCGGACCGGGGAGCTGTTTTTT. Translating gives CASSSGSRTGWRRTGELFF.

This clonotype was detected many times. The V gene is TRBV11-1, the J gene TRBJ2-7; the match to TRBD2 covers 9 bases. The CDR3 extends over 16 amino acids. CDR1 and CDR2 from the germline V gene are SGHAT and FQDESV (reference sequence). J lost 6 bases, V lost 5 bases, and 14 bases had no gene match. The CDR3 DNA is TGTGCCAGCAGCCCCGGCCGACTAGTGCGGGGGGGCGAGCAGTACTTC. It is translated as CASSPGRLVRGGEQYF. Based on the CDR3 plus reference TRBV11-1 and TRBJ2-7, the full variable domain is EAEVAQSPRYKITEKSQAVAFWCDPISGHATLYWYRQILGQGPELLVQFQDESVVDDSQLPKDRFSAERLKGVDSTLKIQPAELGDSAMYLCASSPGRLVRGGEQYFGPGTRLTVT.

This clonotype was observed many times. The rearrangement uses TRBV28 and TRBJ2-7, with D perhaps TRBD2 (6 bases). The CDR3 contains 14 residues. Deletions cut 6 bases from V and 2 bases from J, with 14 bases between. The germline gives CDR1 MDHEN, CDR2 SYDVKM. CDR3 DNA sequence: TGTGCCAGCAGACTTCGGGACTTCGCCTACGAGCAGTACTTC. It codes for CASRLRDFAYEQYF.